This T cell receptor (beta chain) was sequenced for a study of blood T cell repertoires in COVID-19. Study-level background: COVID-19 samples from acute and convalescent phases originated in the United States, Italy and Spain.

Data came from immunoSEQ multiplex PCR; TCRdb stores just in-frame clones and leaves some out. The table shows some 90,000 clones, with 72% occurring only once. The CDR3 is 14 residues long. V lost 2 bases and J lost 7, with 11 bases in between. From germline, CDR1 is MDHEN and CDR2 SYDVKM. The sample comprised peripheral blood. The sequence was collected from a woman aged 60-75 years in a cohort sampled during active or convalescent COVID-19. V gene TRBV28 combines with J gene TRBJ1-4; possible D gene TRBD1, 5 bases. CDR3 bases: TGTGCCAGCAGTTTAAGGTCAGGGATTGAAAAACTGTTTTTT. Protein: CASSLRSGIEKLFF.